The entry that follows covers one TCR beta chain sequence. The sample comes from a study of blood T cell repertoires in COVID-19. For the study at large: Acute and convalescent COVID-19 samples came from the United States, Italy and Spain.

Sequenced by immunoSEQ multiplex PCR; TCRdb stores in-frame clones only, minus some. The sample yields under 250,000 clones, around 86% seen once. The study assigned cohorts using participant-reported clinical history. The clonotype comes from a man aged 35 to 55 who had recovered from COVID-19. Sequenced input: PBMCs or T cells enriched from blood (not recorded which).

CDR3 sequence (DNA): TGTGCCAGCAGCCAGGGACAGGCTCATGGCTACACCTTC. Protein: CASSQGQAHGYTF. V usage is TRBV3-1 (or the pseudogene TRBV3-2) and J usage is TRBJ1-2; 8 bases fit TRBD1. Germline trimming cut 3 bases from V and 6 bases from J; bases unmatched to any gene: 3. This CDR3 is 13 amino acids long. The germline CDR1 and CDR2 sequences are LGHDT and YNNKEL (reference sequence).